This T cell receptor (beta chain) originates from a study of graft-versus-host responses after intestinal transplantation. Overall study context: As for transplant type, recipients had multivisceral, liver-intestinal, or isolated intestinal grafts. General study points: GvH clones appeared in recipient marrow, some first in ileum or blood. Early after transplant, HvG declines were associated with peak levels of circulating GvH clones.

With regard to this clone: Its target is not known.

The germline V and J ends were trimmed by 4 bases and 0 bases, with 16 bases remaining between them. The CDR3 has 16 amino acids. Per germline, CDR1 SGHNT and CDR2 YYREEE (reference sequence). Generated by immunoSEQ multiplex PCR, the TCRdb table keeps only in-frame clones and is missing some. The data show about 97,000 clones, 90% to 95% seen once. This rearrangement joins TRBV5-4 to TRBJ1-2; D is ambiguous. The origin of this receptor is a human donor who was the organ donor for an intestinal transplant. The source was unstimulated CD4+ T cells sorted from spleen or lymph node cells, collected before transplant. The CDR3 nucleotides are TGTGCCAGCAGCCCCGACCCGGGAGGAGCTAACTATGGCTACACCTTC. Translation gives CASSPDPGGANYGYTF.